These T cell receptor beta chains were read from a single sample in a study of T-cell reconstitution after alpha-beta-depleted transplantation in children. One entry per CDR3 protein, called by TCRdb with MiXCR from the PCR reads. The table has about 300,000 distinct CDR3 sequences, 6% to 10% seen once. The sample was peripheral blood, taken 360 days after TCRalphabeta/CD19-depleted stem cell transplant. Receptor source: a female patient aged 2-15 years who had a stem cell transplant for Fanconi anemia, so the T cells may come from the graft donor. Each CDR3 is given with its conserved first and last residue.

TRBJ1-1 TRBV6-1 CASRLEGKNTEAFF
TRBJ1-2 TRBV3-1 CASSRTIYGYTF
TRBJ2-1 TRBV9 CASSVESRVNEQFF
TRBJ2-7 TRBV20-1 CSGEGGRVYEQYF
TRBJ2-7 TRBV9 CASSVLDAVGAEQYF
TRBJ2-1 TRBV5-6 CASSPGGTSGPWEQFF
TRBJ2-5 TRBV4-2 CASSQDWAAQETQYF
TRBJ2-1 TRBV30 CAWSGPYKYNEQFF
TRBJ2-5 TRBV5-5 CASSLRMPQETQYF
TRBJ1-4 TRBV4-1 CASSQDAGSEKLFF
TRBJ1-1 TRBV7-2 CASREQANTEAFF
TRBJ1-1 TRBV9 CASSIRDRGFAEAFF
TRBJ2-6 TRBV4-2 CASSQSARANVLTF
TRBJ2-5 TRBV5-1 CASSSLGGVETQYF
TRBJ2-3 TRBV10-3 CAISETQRGDTDTQYF
TRBJ2-2 TRBV9 CASSTLYGEGIGTGELFF
TRBJ2-4 TRBV3-1 CASSQPGAIAKNIQYF
TRBJ2-7 TRBV10-3 CAISPTSGSYEQYF
TRBJ2-1 TRBV6-5 CASSYLTRSGTENYNEQFF
TRBJ2-6 TRBV5-1 CASSRDREGPGANVLTF
TRBJ1-6 TRBV6-2/TRBV6-3 CASRIRDRGNSPLHF
TRBJ1-4 TRBV20-1 CSARDWGLGEKLFF
TRBJ1-4 TRBV11-2 CASSPSNRVEGKLFF
TRBJ2-1 TRBV4-3 CASSQLGGASYNEQFF
TRBJ2-5 TRBV4-2 CASSQDRSGRAETQYF
TRBJ2-5 TRBV12-3/TRBV12-4 CASHGGLGETQYF
TRBJ1-5 TRBV7-6 CASSPQGGPQHF
TRBJ2-3 TRBV29-1 CSVDGSQFTDTQYF
TRBJ1-1 TRBV12-3/TRBV12-4 CASSPSPGYTEAFF
TRBJ1-1 TRBV15 CATSSRELGTEAFF
TRBJ2-7 TRBV12-3/TRBV12-4 CASSPAGLAGGSSYEQYF
TRBJ1-2 TRBV29-1 CSVADRGRVSYGYTF
TRBJ2-1 TRBV6-2/TRBV6-3 CASSYYSRGGGEQFF
TRBJ1-3 TRBV6-1 CASSRSRVFSGNTIYF
TRBJ1-1 TRBV12-3/TRBV12-4 CASSLIARGLAWNTEAFF
TRBJ2-5 TRBV10-3 CAISERLAGGVETQYF
TRBJ2-7 TRBV7-2 CASSLAGDRGRSQQYF
TRBJ2-5 TRBV6-2/TRBV6-3 CASSRWRRGPEETQYF
TRBJ1-5 TRBV12-3/TRBV12-4 CASSASTGSYSNQPQHF
TRBJ2-3 TRBV7-9 CASSLGGRGTDTQYF
TRBJ2-3 TRBV15 CATSHDQFTDTQYF
TRBJ2-7 TRBV2 CASNRQGGYEQYF
TRBJ2-5 TRBV20-1 CSASVAEETQYF
TRBJ1-1 TRBV12-3/TRBV12-4 CASRQGRGWAEAFF